This TCR beta chain was observed in a study of shared clonotypes between healthy human individuals. Study-level points and caveats: Naive subsets usually exceeded memory subsets in estimated richness. Clonotypes not shared had lower generation probabilities than those common to all four donors.

With regard to this clone: Its antigen remains unidentified. Other DNA sequences in this sample translate to the same CDR3.

Trimming removed 0 bases at V and 2 bases at J, with 1 base between. Germline CDR1 reads SQVTM; CDR2 reads ANQGSEA. The CDR3 sequence is 11 residues long. Terminally differentiated effector memory CD45RA+ cells were left out of the naive CD8 fraction, which was CD45RO-negative and positively selected for CCR7. The assay was immunoSEQ multiplex PCR, and TCRdb's table has in-frame clones only and misses some. The top ten hold roughly 1% of the sample, which has some 2.1 million clones, just under 95% seen once. The chain employs TRBV29-1 and TRBJ1-2; no clear D gene. This TCR was sampled from a man between 18 and 29 years old in good health. The sample comprised naive CD8+ T cells sorted from blood. DNA for the CDR3: TGCAGCGTTGAAGAGAACTATGGCTACACCTTC. Residues: CSVEENYGYTF.